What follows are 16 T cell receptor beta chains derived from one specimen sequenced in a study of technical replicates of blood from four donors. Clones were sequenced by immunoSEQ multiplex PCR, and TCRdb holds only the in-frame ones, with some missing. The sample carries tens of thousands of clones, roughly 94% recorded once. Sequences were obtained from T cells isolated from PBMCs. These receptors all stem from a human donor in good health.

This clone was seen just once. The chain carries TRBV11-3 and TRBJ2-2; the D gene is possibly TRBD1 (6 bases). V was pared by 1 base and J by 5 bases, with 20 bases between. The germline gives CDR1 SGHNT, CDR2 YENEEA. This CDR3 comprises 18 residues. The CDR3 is CASSLVSWTALNTGELFF. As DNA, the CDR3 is TGTGCCAGCAGCTTAGTAAGTTGGACAGCTCTGAATACCGGGGAGCTGTTTTTT.

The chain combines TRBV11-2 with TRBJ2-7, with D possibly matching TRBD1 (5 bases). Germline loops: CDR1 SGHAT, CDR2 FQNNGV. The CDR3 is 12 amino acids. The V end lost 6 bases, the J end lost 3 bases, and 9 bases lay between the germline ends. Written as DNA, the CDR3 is TGTGCCAGCAGAAGACAGATCTACGAGCAGTACTTC. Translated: CASRRQIYEQYF. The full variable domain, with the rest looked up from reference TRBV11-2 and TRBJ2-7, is EAGVAQSPRYKIIEKRQSVAFWCNPISGHATLYWYQQILGQGPKLLIQFQNNGVVDDSQLPKDRFSAERLKGVDSTLKIQPAKLEDSAVYLCASRRQIYEQYFGPGTRLTVT.

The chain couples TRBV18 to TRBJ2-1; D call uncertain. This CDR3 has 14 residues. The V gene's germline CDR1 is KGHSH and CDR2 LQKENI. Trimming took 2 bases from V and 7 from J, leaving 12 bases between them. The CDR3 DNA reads TGTGCCAGCTCACCAGAGATGCGGCGTAATGAGCAGTTCTTC. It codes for CASSPEMRRNEQFF.

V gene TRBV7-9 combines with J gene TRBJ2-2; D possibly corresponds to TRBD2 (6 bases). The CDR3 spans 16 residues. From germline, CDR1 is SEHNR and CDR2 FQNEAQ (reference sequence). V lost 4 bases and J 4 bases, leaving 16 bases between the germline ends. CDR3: CASSSRLGRGTGELFF. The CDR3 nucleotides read TGTGCCAGCAGCTCCCGCCTAGGGCGGGGCACCGGGGAGCTGTTTTTT.

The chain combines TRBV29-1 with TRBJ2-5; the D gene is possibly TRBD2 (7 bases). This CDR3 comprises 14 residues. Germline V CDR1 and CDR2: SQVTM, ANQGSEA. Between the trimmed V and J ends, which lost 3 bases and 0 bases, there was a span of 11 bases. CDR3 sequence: CSVDGGGYQETQYF. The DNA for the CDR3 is TGCAGCGTTGATGGCGGGGGCTACCAAGAGACCCAGTACTTC.

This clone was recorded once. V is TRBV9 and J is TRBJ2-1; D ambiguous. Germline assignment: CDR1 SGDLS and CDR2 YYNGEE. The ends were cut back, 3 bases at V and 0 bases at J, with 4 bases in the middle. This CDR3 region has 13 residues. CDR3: CASSGSSYNEQFF. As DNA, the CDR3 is TGTGCCAGCAGCGGGAGCTCCTACAATGAGCAGTTCTTC.

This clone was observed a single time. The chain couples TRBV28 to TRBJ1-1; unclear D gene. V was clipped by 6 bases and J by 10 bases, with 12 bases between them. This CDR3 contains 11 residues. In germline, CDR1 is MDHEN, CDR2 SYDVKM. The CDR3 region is CASSTIAGAFF. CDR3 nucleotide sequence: TGTGCCAGCAGCACAATAGCGGGAGCTTTCTTT.

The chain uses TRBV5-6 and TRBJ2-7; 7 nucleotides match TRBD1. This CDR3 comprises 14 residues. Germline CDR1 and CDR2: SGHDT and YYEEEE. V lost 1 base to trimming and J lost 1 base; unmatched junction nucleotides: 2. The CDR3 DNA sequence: TGTGCCAGCAGCTTGTTGGGACAGTCCTACGAGCAGTACTTC. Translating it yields CASSLLGQSYEQYF.

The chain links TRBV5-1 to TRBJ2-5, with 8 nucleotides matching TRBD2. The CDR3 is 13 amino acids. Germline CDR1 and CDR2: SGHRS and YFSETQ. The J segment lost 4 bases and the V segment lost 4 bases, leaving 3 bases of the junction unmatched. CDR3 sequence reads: CASSLTSGETQYF. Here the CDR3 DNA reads TGCGCCAGCAGCCTTACTAGCGGAGAGACCCAGTACTTC.

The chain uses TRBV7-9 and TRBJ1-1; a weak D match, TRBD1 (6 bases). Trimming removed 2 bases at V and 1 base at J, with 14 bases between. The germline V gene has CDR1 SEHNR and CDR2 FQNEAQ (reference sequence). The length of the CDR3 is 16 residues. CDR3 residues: CASSLLRGRGNTEAFF. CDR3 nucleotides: TGTGCCAGCAGCTTATTAAGGGGGAGGGGGAACACTGAAGCTTTCTTT.

CDR3 residues: CASSYGQPYEQYF. CDR3 coding DNA: TGTGCCAGCAGTTACGGGCAGCCCTACGAGCAGTACTTC. This chain links TRBV6-5 with TRBJ2-7; no definite D call. CDR3 length: 13 amino acids. V was clipped by 2 bases and J by 2 bases, with 7 bases between them. Germline lookup yields CDR1 MNHEY and CDR2 SVGAGI.

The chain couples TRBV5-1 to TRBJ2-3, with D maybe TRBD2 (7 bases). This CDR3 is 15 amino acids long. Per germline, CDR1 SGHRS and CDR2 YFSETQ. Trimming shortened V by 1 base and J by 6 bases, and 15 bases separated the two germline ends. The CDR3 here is CASSLYTRGGDTQYF. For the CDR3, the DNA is TGCGCCAGCAGCTTGTATACCAGGGGAGGGGATACGCAGTATTTT.

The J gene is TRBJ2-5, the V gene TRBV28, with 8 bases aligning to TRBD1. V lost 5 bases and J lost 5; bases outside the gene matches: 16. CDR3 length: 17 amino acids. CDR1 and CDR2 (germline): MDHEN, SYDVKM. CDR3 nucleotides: TGTGCCAGCAGTCCCGTCGTCGGGCAGGGGGCACAGGAGACCCAGTACTTC. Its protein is CASSPVVGQGAQETQYF.

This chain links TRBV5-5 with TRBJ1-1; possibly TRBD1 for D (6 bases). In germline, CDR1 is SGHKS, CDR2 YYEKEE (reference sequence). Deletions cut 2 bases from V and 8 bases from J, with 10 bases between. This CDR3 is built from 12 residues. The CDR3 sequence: CASSLSDREAFF. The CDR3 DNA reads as TGTGCCAGCAGCTTATCCGACAGGGAAGCTTTCTTT.

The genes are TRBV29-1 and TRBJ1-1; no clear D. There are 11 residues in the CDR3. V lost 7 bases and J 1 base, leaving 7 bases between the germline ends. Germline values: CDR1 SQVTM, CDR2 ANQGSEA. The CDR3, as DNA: TGCAGCGCTGCGAAGAACACTGAAGCTTTCTTT. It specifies CSAAKNTEAFF.

The CDR3 protein is CASSVETGLNEPQHF. CDR3 coding DNA: TGTGCCAGCAGCGTCGAGACAGGTTTGAATGAGCCCCAGCATTTT. The chain links TRBV9 to TRBJ1-5; tentative D call: TRBD1 (6 bases). The CDR3 is made up of 15 amino acids. Germline lookup yields CDR1 SGDLS and CDR2 YYNGEE. With 2 bases removed from V and 8 bases from J, the gap between germline ends came to 17 bases.